The clone carrying this T cell receptor beta chain has at least ten counts. The antigen is not known. This sample is drawn from a study of Graves' ophthalmopathy and Graves' hyperthyroidism. Looking at the study overall: Peripheral blood was collected at initial diagnosis, before any treatment. General observations from the study: Ophthalmopathy progression cases were predicted by the model with roughly 68% sensitivity and about 72% specificity.

The length of the CDR3 is 15 residues. Germline V gene lookup returns CDR1 PRHDT and CDR2 FYEKMQ (reference sequence). V lost 5 bases and J lost 4, with 14 bases in between. Using RNA transcripts, the TCR beta CDR3 regions were amplified. The first round was an RT-PCR with HTBI primers, and the second round was a multiplex PCR. TCRdb reprocessed the multiplex PCR reads via MiXCR and lists one record per CDR3 protein. The sample holds about 370,000 distinct CDR3 sequences; about 15% are singletons and the top ten take about 2.4%. No donor had other autoimmune disease, uncontrolled infection, pregnancy or lactation. Clinical symptoms, serum thyroxine, TRAb, thyroid ultrasound and orbital computed tomography formed the basis of diagnosis.

Sequenced sample: peripheral blood. The clonotype originates from an adult woman with stable Graves' hyperthyroidism. The J gene is TRBJ2-2, the V gene TRBV13; D might be TRBD1 (5 bases). CDR3 residues: CASSEMRQFTGELFF. CDR3 sequence (DNA): TGTGCCAGCAGCGAGATGCGACAGTTCACCGGGGAGCTGTTTTTT. The variable domain in full, with the rest retrieved from reference TRBV13 and TRBJ2-2, is AAGVIQSPRHLIKEKRETATLKCYPIPRHDTVYWYQQGPGQDPQFLISFYEKMQSDKGSIPDRFSAQQFSDYHSELNMSSLELGDSALYFCASSEMRQFTGELFFGEGSRLTVL.